Given below is one T cell receptor beta chain in context. The antigen remains undetermined. This specimen belongs to a study of HIV-infected children after antiretroviral therapy interruption. Across the study: Children's median ages were roughly 9.7 years and 8 years by group. Most participating children were previously exposed to EBV and CMV.

A 3' RACE protocol on RNA, with unique molecular identifiers, produced the TCR library. MiXCR was run by TCRdb on the 3' RACE reads, yielding one entry per CDR3 protein. The sample contains about 89,000 distinct CDR3 sequences, 6.9% of which appear only once. Stated treatment: PENTA 11 planned treatment interruption arm or continuous ART arm. From thawed PBMCs, naive CD4+ CD45RA+ CD45RO- T cells were sorted. Germline V gives CDR1 LNHDA, CDR2 SQIVND (reference sequence). Trimming removed 3 bases from V and 1 base from J, with 6 bases in between. The CDR3 is made up of 13 amino acids. Study conclusions and caveats: Naive CD4+ CDR3 sharing between time points fell after interruption began.

The sequencing used CD45RA+ CD4+ T cells from PBMCs, pooled from several time points, collected from a donor given antiretroviral therapy, either interrupted or continuous. Subset meaning: naive CD4+ CD45RA+ CD45RO- T cells. The TCR was taken from a pool of human donors with HIV. The chain couples TRBV19 to TRBJ2-5; perhaps TRBD1 as D (5 bases). CDR3 region: CASSMTVQETQYF. CDR3 in DNA: TGTGCCAGTAGTATGACAGTCCAAGAGACCCAGTACTTC.